The sequence of this TCR beta chain was determined in a study of control samples from healthy donors and cancer patients. TCRdb keeps only in-frame clones here, not all; method: immunoSEQ multiplex PCR. The sample lists about 130,000 clones; around nine tenths were seen once. Trimming cost V 6 bases and J 6 bases, with 14 bases left between them. The CDR3 has 13 amino acids. Germline V gene sequence: CDR1 MNHEY, CDR2 SMNVEV (reference sequence). Sequencing input: blood. The V and J genes are TRBV27 and TRBJ1-1; a possible D gene is TRBD1 (6 bases). This receptor was identified in a man younger than 30 in good health. The CDR3 protein is CASRRTGSPEAFF. The CDR3 nucleotides read TGTGCCAGCAGACGTACAGGGTCACCTGAAGCTTTCTTT.